Included here is one T cell receptor beta chain sequence, with context. The PCR had 60 Vbeta and 13 Jbeta primers. Sequencing used immunoSEQ multiplex PCR; TCRdb keeps in-frame clones, though not all of them. The sample has roughly 190,000 clones; over 70% are singletons. This CDR3 is built from 14 residues. Germline V lookup: CDR1 SNHLY, CDR2 FYNNEI. Trimming left V 6 bases short and J 0 bases short, with 12 bases between. This sample is part of a study of cytomegalovirus exposure and HLA in healthy donors. As for the study in general: As an earlier analysis found, about 179 million T cells yielded over 95 million unique TCR beta sequences.

The sequence was collected from a female donor in good health and CMV-seronegative. Sequencing input: PBMCs. The chain carries TRBV2 and TRBJ2-7; a weak D match, TRBD2 (6 bases). The CDR3 region is CASRLADISYEQYF. CDR3 bases: TGTGCCAGCAGATTAGCGGATATCTCCTACGAGCAGTACTTC.